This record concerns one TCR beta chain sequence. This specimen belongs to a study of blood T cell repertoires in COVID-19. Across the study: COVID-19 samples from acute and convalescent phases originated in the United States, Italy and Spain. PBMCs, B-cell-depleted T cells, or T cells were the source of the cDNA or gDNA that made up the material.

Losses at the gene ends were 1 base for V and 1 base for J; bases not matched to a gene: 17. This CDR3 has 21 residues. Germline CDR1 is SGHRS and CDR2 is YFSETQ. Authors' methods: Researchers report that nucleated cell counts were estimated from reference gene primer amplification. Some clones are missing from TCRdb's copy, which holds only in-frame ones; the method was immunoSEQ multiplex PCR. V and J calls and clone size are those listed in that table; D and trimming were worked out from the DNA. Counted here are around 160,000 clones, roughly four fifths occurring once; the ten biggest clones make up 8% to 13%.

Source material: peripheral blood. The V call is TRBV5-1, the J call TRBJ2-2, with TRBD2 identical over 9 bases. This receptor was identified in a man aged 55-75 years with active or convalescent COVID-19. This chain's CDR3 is CASSLFSGFLTSGENTGELFF. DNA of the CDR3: TGCGCCAGCAGCTTGTTTTCGGGATTTTTGACTAGCGGAGAGAACACCGGGGAGCTGTTTTTT.